A single sample is the source of the 13 T cell receptor beta chains below, sequenced in a study of blood T cell repertoires in COVID-19. Repertoires were generated with immunoSEQ multiplex PCR, while TCRdb's copy carries only in-frame clones and drops some. Here the sample spans approximately 180,000 clones, approximately 83% being singletons. Sequencing was done on a sample of peripheral blood. Every receptor here comes from a human donor with active or convalescent COVID-19. The donor label of this sample is uncertain.

The chain recombines TRBV21-1 with TRBJ2-7; TRBD2 was called by the table and not checked on the DNA. TRBV21-1 is a recognized pseudogene. This CDR3 has 21 amino acids. CDR3 in amino acids: CASSSFWVHPHSSGRAYEQYF. The CDR3 coding sequence is TGTGCCAGCAGCTCATTTTGGGTCCACCCTCATTCTAGCGGGAGGGCTTACGAGCAGTACTTC.

The rearrangement uses TRBV3-1 (or the pseudogene TRBV3-2) and TRBJ2-5, with a weak D call TRBD2 (6 bases). CDR1 is LGHDT, CDR2 YNNKEL, per germline (reference sequence). The CDR3 is made up of 15 amino acids. Between the trimmed V and J ends, which lost 1 base and 9 bases, there was a span of 18 bases. The CDR3 DNA reads TGTGCCAGCAGCCAAGGCTCGGGACTTTTACACGCCCAGTACTTC. This gives the protein CASSQGSGLLHAQYF.

This chain connects TRBV4-1 to TRBJ2-2, with TRBD1 matching 7 bases. This CDR3 has 15 amino acids. V lost 0 bases to trimming and J lost 7 bases; unmatched junction nucleotides: 5. In germline, CDR1 is MGHRA, CDR2 YSYEKL. In DNA form, the CDR3 reads TGCGCCAGCAGCCAAGAAGGGACAGCACTCGGGGAGCTGTTTTTT. Its translation: CASSQEGTALGELFF.

The chain employs TRBV7-3 and TRBJ1-1; D possibly corresponds to TRBD1 (6 bases). The V gene lost 0 bases and the J gene lost 1 base, with 9 bases spanning the gap. From germline, CDR1 is SGHTA and CDR2 FQGTGA. The CDR3 loop spans 15 amino acids. The CDR3 here is CASSLTGTQNTEAFF. CDR3 bases: TGTGCCAGCAGCTTAACAGGGACACAGAACACTGAAGCTTTCTTT.

The chain uses TRBV19 and TRBJ2-2; 7 bases map to TRBD2. CDR3 length equals 13 residues. V gave up 8 bases and J gave up 9 bases; unmatched junction bases: 9. Germline CDR1 is LNHDA and CDR2 is SQIVND (reference sequence). The CDR3 protein is CASGMGRGRELFF. Here the CDR3 DNA reads TGTGCCAGTGGGATGGGGAGGGGCCGGGAGCTGTTTTTT.

CDR3 nucleotides: TGTGCCAGCACAGATACCCTAGCGAACACCGGGGAGCTGTTTTTT. Translating it yields CASTDTLANTGELFF. The chain is built from TRBV2 and TRBJ2-2; D is unclear. Germline assignment: CDR1 SNHLY and CDR2 FYNNEI. The CDR3 covers 15 residues. Trimming left V 7 bases short and J 0 bases short, with 12 bases between.

V and J are TRBV3-1 (or the pseudogene TRBV3-2) and TRBJ2-6; 9 bases align to TRBD1. The CDR3 is made up of 16 amino acids. The V gene's germline CDR1 is LGHDT and CDR2 YNNKEL (reference sequence). V trimming: 4 bases; J trimming: 4 bases; junction bases outside the gene matches: 5. For the CDR3, the DNA is TGTGCCAGCAGCCTTAACAGGGGGCGAGGGGCCAACGTCCTGACTTTC. This translates into CASSLNRGRGANVLTF.

This clone was picked up a small number of times. V usage is TRBV19 and J usage is TRBJ2-6; D is perhaps TRBD2 (5 bases). The CDR3 covers 15 residues. The germline V gene has CDR1 LNHDA and CDR2 SQIVND (reference sequence). The V end lost 3 bases, the J end lost 0 bases, and 6 bases lay between the germline ends. The CDR3 coding sequence is TGTGCCAGTAGTATTGAGGGCTCTGGGGCCAACGTCCTGACTTTC. Residues: CASSIEGSGANVLTF.

This clone appeared a single time. The CDR3 protein is CARSLLGATDTQYF. In DNA form, the CDR3 reads TGTGCCAGAAGCTTGCTGGGGGCCACAGATACGCAGTATTTT. The V and J genes are TRBV5-3 and TRBJ2-3, with D maybe TRBD1 (6 bases). TRBV5-3 is assigned to the ORF class and has an uncertain function. Trimming stripped 1 base from V and 2 bases from J, with 8 bases between. The CDR3 consists of 14 residues.

The chain uses TRBV9 and TRBJ2-3; a weak D match, TRBD1 (6 bases). With 3 bases removed from V and 6 bases from J, the gap between germline ends came to 20 bases. The CDR3 loop spans 16 amino acids. Germline V gene data show CDR1 as SGDLS and CDR2 as YYNGEE. CDR3 sequence reads: CASSGMDSSQPDTQYF. The CDR3, as DNA: TGTGCCAGCAGCGGGATGGACAGCTCACAGCCGGATACGCAGTATTTT. The variable domain in full, with the rest retrieved from reference TRBV9 and TRBJ2-3, is DSGVTQTPKHLITATGQRVTLRCSPRSGDLSVYWYQQSLDQGLQFLIQYYNGEERAKGNILERFSAQQFPDLHSELNLSSLELGDSALYFCASSGMDSSQPDTQYFGPGTRLTVL.

This CDR3 is CASSLSQVTYEQYF. Here the CDR3 DNA reads TGTGCCAGCAGCTTGTCCCAGGTCACCTACGAGCAGTACTTC. The rearrangement joins TRBV5-6 to TRBJ2-7; D gene unclear. V lost 1 base and J lost 2, with 10 bases in between. The CDR3 runs 14 residues. Per germline, CDR1 SGHDT and CDR2 YYEEEE.

The genes are TRBV11-3 and TRBJ2-3; TRBD2 is a possible D gene (6 bases). Germline V CDR1 and CDR2: SGHNT, YENEEA. Trimming removed 3 bases from V and 3 bases from J, with 10 bases in between. CDR3 length equals 14 residues. CDR3 protein: CASSFRGATDTQYF. CDR3 in DNA: TGTGCCAGCAGCTTCCGCGGGGCTACAGATACGCAGTATTTT. Together with reference TRBV11-3 and TRBJ2-3, the CDR3 gives the full variable domain: EAGVVQSPRYKIIEKKQPVAFWCNPISGHNTLYWYLQNLGQGPELLIRYENEEAVDDSQLPKDRFSAERLKGVDSTLKIQPAELGDSAVYLCASSFRGATDTQYFGPGTRLTVL.

The rearrangement uses TRBV7-6 and TRBJ2-5; D might be TRBD1 (6 bases). This CDR3 is built from 16 residues. Trimming removed 5 bases from V and 5 bases from J, with 21 bases in between. Germline V gene sequence: CDR1 SGHVS, CDR2 FNYEAQ. CDR3 loop: CASSPVRFVRGETQYF. DNA for the CDR3: TGTGCCAGCAGCCCGGTTAGGTTCGTCAGGGGTGAGACCCAGTACTTC.